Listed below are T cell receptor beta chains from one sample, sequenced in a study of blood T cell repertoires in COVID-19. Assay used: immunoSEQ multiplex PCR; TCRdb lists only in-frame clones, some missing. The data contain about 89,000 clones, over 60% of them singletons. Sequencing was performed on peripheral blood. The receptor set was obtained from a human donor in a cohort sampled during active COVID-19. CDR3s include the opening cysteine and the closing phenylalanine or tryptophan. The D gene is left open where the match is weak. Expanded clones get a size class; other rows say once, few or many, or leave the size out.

cdr3_aa: CASSWEDRGITDTQYF; cdr3_nt: TGTGCCAGCAGCTGGGAGGACAGGGGCATCACAGATACGCAGTATTTT; j_call: TRBJ2-3; clone_size: NA; d_call: TRBD1; v_call: TRBV5-6; cdr3_length: 16
cdr3_aa: CAWSAQGNSPLHF; cdr3_nt: TGTGCCTGGAGTGCACAGGGGAATTCACCCCTCCACTTT; j_call: TRBJ1-6; clone_size: NA; d_call: TRBD1; v_call: TRBV30; cdr3_length: 13
cdr3_aa: CASSSQGTSYNEQFF; cdr3_nt: TGTGCCAGCAGCTCACAGGGGACCTCCTACAATGAGCAGTTCTTC; j_call: TRBJ2-1; clone_size: NA; d_call: TRBD1; v_call: TRBV5-4; cdr3_length: 15
cdr3_aa: CASSPLYSSGGTYEQYF; cdr3_nt: TGTGCCAGCAGTCCCCTCTACAGTTCGGGGGGCACCTACGAGCAGTACTTC; j_call: TRBJ2-7; clone_size: once; d_call: NA; v_call: TRBV28; cdr3_length: 17
cdr3_aa: CASSSGQNYGYTF; cdr3_nt: TGCGCCAGCAGCTCCGGACAGAACTATGGCTACACCTTC; j_call: TRBJ1-2; clone_size: NA; d_call: NA; v_call: TRBV5-1; cdr3_length: 13
cdr3_aa: CATSDPTGGGGEKLFF; cdr3_nt: TGTGCCACCAGTGACCCCACTGGAGGGGGGGGAGAAAAACTGTTTTTT; j_call: TRBJ1-4; clone_size: NA; d_call: NA; v_call: TRBV24-1; cdr3_length: 16
cdr3_aa: CASSLGGPTDTQYF; cdr3_nt: TGTGCCAGCAGCTTAGGCGGTCCCACAGATACGCAGTATTTT; j_call: TRBJ2-3; clone_size: NA; d_call: NA; v_call: TRBV11-2; cdr3_length: 14
cdr3_aa: CASSVRQNTEAFF; cdr3_nt: TGTGCCAGCAGTGTGAGGCAAAACACTGAAGCTTTCTTT; j_call: TRBJ1-1; clone_size: NA; d_call: NA; v_call: TRBV2; cdr3_length: 13
cdr3_aa: CASSVEGLSGNTIYF; cdr3_nt: TGTGCCAGCAGCGTAGAGGGGCTCTCTGGAAACACCATATATTTT; j_call: TRBJ1-3; clone_size: NA; d_call: NA; v_call: TRBV9; cdr3_length: 15
cdr3_aa: CASSAWDRGRDQPQHF; cdr3_nt: TGTGCCAGTAGTGCCTGGGACAGGGGAAGGGATCAGCCCCAGCATTTT; j_call: TRBJ1-5; clone_size: NA; d_call: TRBD1; v_call: TRBV19; cdr3_length: 16
cdr3_aa: CASSDWERKLFF; cdr3_nt: TGTGCCAGCAGTGATTGGGAGAGGAAGCTGTTTTTT; j_call: TRBJ2-2; clone_size: once; d_call: NA; v_call: TRBV6-1; cdr3_length: 12
cdr3_aa: CSASEEGAFF; cdr3_nt: TGCAGTGCTAGCGAGGAAGGAGCTTTCTTT; j_call: TRBJ1-1; clone_size: NA; d_call: NA; v_call: TRBV20-1; cdr3_length: 10
cdr3_aa: CASSEGGRGPYNEQFF; cdr3_nt: TGTGCCAGCAGCGAGGGCGGGAGAGGCCCCTACAATGAGCAGTTCTTC; j_call: TRBJ2-1; clone_size: NA; d_call: TRBD2; v_call: TRBV5-4; cdr3_length: 16
cdr3_aa: CASRRAGNTGELFF; cdr3_nt: TGTGCCAGCAGACGAGCGGGGAACACCGGGGAGCTGTTTTTT; j_call: TRBJ2-2; clone_size: once; d_call: NA; v_call: TRBV6-5; cdr3_length: 14
cdr3_aa: CASSPSSGANVLTF; cdr3_nt: TGTGCCAGCTCGCCGAGCTCTGGGGCCAACGTCCTGACTTTC; j_call: TRBJ2-6; clone_size: NA; d_call: NA; v_call: TRBV18; cdr3_length: 14
cdr3_aa: CASSLVRGEAFF; cdr3_nt: TGTGCCAGCAGTTTAGTCAGGGGTGAAGCTTTCTTT; j_call: TRBJ1-1; clone_size: NA; d_call: NA; v_call: TRBV28; cdr3_length: 12
cdr3_aa: CASSVPRGQANEQYF; cdr3_nt: TGTGCCAGCAGCGTACCGAGAGGACAGGCGAACGAGCAGTACTTC; j_call: TRBJ2-7; clone_size: NA; d_call: TRBD1; v_call: TRBV7-2; cdr3_length: 15
cdr3_aa: CASSSNLHRDRTSTDTQYF; cdr3_nt: TGTGCCAGCAGCTCCAACCTTCACCGGGACAGGACTAGCACAGATACGCAGTATTTT; j_call: TRBJ2-3; clone_size: NA; d_call: TRBD1; v_call: TRBV7-3; cdr3_length: 19
cdr3_aa: CASSFGGADTQYF; cdr3_nt: TGCGCCAGCAGCTTCGGGGGGGCAGATACGCAGTATTTT; j_call: TRBJ2-3; clone_size: NA; d_call: TRBD2; v_call: TRBV5-1; cdr3_length: 13
cdr3_aa: CASRRTGGYEQYF; cdr3_nt: TGTGCCAGCAGACGGACAGGGGGCTACGAGCAGTACTTC; j_call: TRBJ2-7; clone_size: NA; d_call: TRBD1; v_call: TRBV28; cdr3_length: 13
cdr3_aa: CASSPAGERTIPLHF; cdr3_nt: TGTGCCAGCTCACCGGCAGGCGAAAGAACAATACCCCTCCACTTT; j_call: TRBJ1-6; clone_size: few; d_call: NA; v_call: TRBV18; cdr3_length: 15
cdr3_aa: CASSPNSGRALNEQFF; cdr3_nt: TGTGCCAGCAGCCCCAATAGCGGGAGGGCCCTCAATGAGCAGTTCTTC; j_call: TRBJ2-1; clone_size: NA; d_call: TRBD2; v_call: TRBV7-2; cdr3_length: 16
cdr3_aa: CSVGGTGESYEQYF; cdr3_nt: TGCAGCGTTGGGGGTACAGGGGAATCCTACGAGCAGTACTTC; j_call: TRBJ2-7; clone_size: NA; d_call: TRBD1; v_call: TRBV29-1; cdr3_length: 14
cdr3_aa: CSASPDRESNEKLFF; cdr3_nt: TGCAGTGCTAGTCCGGACAGGGAAAGTAATGAAAAACTGTTTTTT; j_call: TRBJ1-4; clone_size: NA; d_call: TRBD1; v_call: TRBV20-1; cdr3_length: 15
cdr3_aa: CSSRATGYEQFF; cdr3_nt: TGCAGCTCCCGAGCGACAGGGTACGAGCAGTTCTTC; j_call: TRBJ2-1; clone_size: once; d_call: TRBD1; v_call: TRBV29-1; cdr3_length: 12
cdr3_aa: CAISEFEGTDNQPQHF; cdr3_nt: TGTGCCATCAGTGAGTTCGAGGGTACGGACAATCAGCCCCAGCATTTT; j_call: TRBJ1-5; clone_size: NA; d_call: NA; v_call: TRBV10-3; cdr3_length: 16
cdr3_aa: CASSLLAGDLPQETQYF; cdr3_nt: TGCGCCAGCAGCTTACTAGCTGGGGATCTACCCCAAGAGACCCAGTACTTC; j_call: TRBJ2-5; clone_size: NA; d_call: NA; v_call: TRBV5-1; cdr3_length: 17
cdr3_aa: CASSRTGGRTQYF; cdr3_nt: TGTGCCAGCAGCCGGACAGGGGGCCGTACGCAGTATTTT; j_call: TRBJ2-3; clone_size: NA; d_call: TRBD1; v_call: TRBV7-9; cdr3_length: 13
cdr3_aa: CASPGGAYTEAFF; cdr3_nt: TGCGCCAGCCCAGGGGGCGCTTACACTGAAGCTTTCTTT; j_call: TRBJ1-1; clone_size: many; d_call: TRBD1; v_call: TRBV4-1; cdr3_length: 13
cdr3_aa: CASSRGTGGVKNIQYF; cdr3_nt: TGTGCCAGCAGTCGCGGGACAGGGGGTGTCAAAAACATTCAGTACTTC; j_call: TRBJ2-4; clone_size: few; d_call: TRBD1; v_call: TRBV6-2/TRBV6-3; cdr3_length: 16
cdr3_aa: CASSLGGQPLYEQYF; cdr3_nt: TGTGCCAGCAGCTTGGGGGGACAGCCGCTCTACGAGCAGTACTTC; j_call: TRBJ2-7; clone_size: NA; d_call: NA; v_call: TRBV11-2; cdr3_length: 15
cdr3_aa: CASSPGLAGNNEQFF; cdr3_nt: TGTGCCAGTAGCCCGGGACTAGCGGGAAACAATGAGCAGTTCTTC; j_call: TRBJ2-1; clone_size: NA; d_call: TRBD2; v_call: TRBV19; cdr3_length: 15
cdr3_aa: CASSSGTGSNQETQYF; cdr3_nt: TGTGCCAGCAGCTCCGGAACAGGGTCGAACCAAGAGACCCAGTACTTC; j_call: TRBJ2-5; clone_size: NA; d_call: NA; v_call: TRBV7-2; cdr3_length: 16
cdr3_aa: CASSYGGFGQYF; cdr3_nt: TGTGCCAGCAGTTACGGCGGCTTCGGGCAGTATTTT; j_call: TRBJ2-3; clone_size: NA; d_call: NA; v_call: TRBV6-2/TRBV6-3; cdr3_length: 12
cdr3_aa: CASSLPRGDTQYF; cdr3_nt: TGTGCCAGCAGCTTACCACGGGGGGATACGCAGTATTTT; j_call: TRBJ2-3; clone_size: NA; d_call: NA; v_call: TRBV7-3; cdr3_length: 13
cdr3_aa: CAGSGTKSGELFF; cdr3_nt: TGTGCCGGTTCCGGGACTAAATCAGGGGAGCTGTTTTTT; j_call: TRBJ2-2; clone_size: NA; d_call: TRBD2; v_call: TRBV30; cdr3_length: 13
cdr3_aa: CASNGGYSNQPQHF; cdr3_nt: TGTGCCAGCAATGGAGGTTATAGCAATCAGCCCCAGCATTTT; j_call: TRBJ1-5; clone_size: NA; d_call: NA; v_call: TRBV6-5; cdr3_length: 14
cdr3_aa: CASSLRGGPGDYEQYF; cdr3_nt: TGTGCCAGCAGCTTAAGAGGGGGCCCAGGGGACTACGAGCAGTACTTC; j_call: TRBJ2-7; clone_size: once; d_call: TRBD1; v_call: TRBV7-3; cdr3_length: 16
cdr3_aa: CASSVGRAPDTQYF; cdr3_nt: TGTGCCAGCAGTGTCGGGAGGGCCCCAGATACGCAGTATTTT; j_call: TRBJ2-3; clone_size: NA; d_call: TRBD2; v_call: TRBV2; cdr3_length: 14
cdr3_aa: CAISERQGVDGYTF; cdr3_nt: TGTGCCATCAGTGAAAGACAGGGAGTCGATGGCTACACCTTC; j_call: TRBJ1-2; clone_size: NA; d_call: TRBD1; v_call: TRBV10-3; cdr3_length: 14
cdr3_aa: CASTAGPREKLFF; cdr3_nt: TGTGCCAGCACCGCGGGGCCGCGCGAAAAACTGTTTTTT; j_call: TRBJ1-4; clone_size: NA; d_call: NA; v_call: TRBV12-3/TRBV12-4; cdr3_length: 13
cdr3_aa: CASRPRDRRSYEQYF; cdr3_nt: TGTGCCAGCAGACCCCGGGACAGGAGATCCTACGAGCAGTACTTC; j_call: TRBJ2-7; clone_size: NA; d_call: TRBD1; v_call: TRBV28; cdr3_length: 15
cdr3_aa: CASSYSLGGANSYEQYF; cdr3_nt: TGTGCCAGCAGTTACTCGCTCGGGGGAGCCAACTCCTACGAGCAGTACTTC; j_call: TRBJ2-7; clone_size: NA; d_call: NA; v_call: TRBV6-2/TRBV6-3; cdr3_length: 17